Sequencing of this T cell receptor (beta chain) was carried out in a study of T cell clonotyping in hematopoietic cell transplantation. Notes on the study in general: After transplant, recipient diversity fell while pathologically expanded clonotypes grew through day 180.

CDR1 is SGDLS, CDR2 YYNGEE, per germline. Trimming cost V 2 bases and J 6 bases; bases outside gene matches: 6. There are 14 residues in the CDR3. Method: immunoSEQ multiplex PCR; TCRdb's copy keeps in-frame clones and lacks some. The table includes roughly 30,000 clones, around 90% detected once. The table lists this clone with a count of one. Its target is unknown. The chain has TRBV9 and TRBJ2-7; TRBD1 agrees at 9 bases. The sequence derives from a female patient in her fifties or sixties who had an allogeneic stem cell transplant from a related donor, so the T cells may come from the graft donor. Some clones in this sample may be carry-over from other donors' samples. The sequencing here drew on PBMCs, taken 100 days after allogeneic stem cell transplant. CDR3 sequence (DNA): TGTGCCAGCAGCGTGATGACAGGGGGTGGCGAGCAGTACTTC. Amino acid sequence: CASSVMTGGGEQYF. The whole variable domain, filled in from reference TRBV9 and TRBJ2-7, reads DSGVTQTPKHLITATGQRVTLRCSPRSGDLSVYWYQQSLDQGLQFLIQYYNGEERAKGNILERFSAQQFPDLHSELNLSSLELGDSALYFCASSVMTGGGEQYFGPGTRLTVT.